Following are 22 T cell receptor beta chains from one sample sequenced in a study of T cell changes during pregnancy in multiple sclerosis. Produced via immunoSEQ multiplex PCR; TCRdb's table is partial and in-frame only. The data show some 40,000 clones, with 92% seen just once and around a quarter held by the top ten. The sequenced sample was CD8+ T cells from peripheral blood mononuclear cells, obtained before pregnancy. These receptors were obtained from a female donor with multiple sclerosis, enrolled in a pregnancy study.

The genes are TRBV11-2 and TRBJ1-2; D perhaps matches TRBD1 (6 bases). The germline V gene has CDR1 SGHAT and CDR2 FQNNGV. Trimming stripped 7 bases from V and 8 bases from J, with 17 bases between. The CDR3 consists of 13 residues. This chain's CDR3 is CASNSPNREGYTF. In DNA form, the CDR3 reads TGTGCCAGCAACTCCCCTAACAGGGAGGGCTACACCTTC.

This chain connects TRBV6-1 to TRBJ2-7, with a possible D match to TRBD2 (6 bases). CDR3 length equals 12 residues. V gave up 7 bases and J gave up 7 bases, with 14 bases separating them. CDR1 and CDR2 from the germline V gene are MNHNS and SASEGT. CDR3: CASKRRAWEQYF. Written as DNA, the CDR3 is TGTGCCAGCAAAAGGAGGGCTTGGGAGCAGTACTTC.

The chain carries TRBV6-1 and TRBJ2-3, with 9 bases lining up with TRBD2. V was pared by 2 bases and J by 2 bases, with 5 bases of the junction left unmatched. CDR1 is MNHNS, CDR2 SASEGT, per germline. The CDR3 has 16 amino acids. The CDR3 DNA reads TGTGCCAGCAGTGAAAGGATAGCGGGGGCCACAGATACGCAGTATTTT. It is translated as CASSERIAGATDTQYF.

The V call is TRBV5-4, the J call TRBJ1-1; 8 bases align to TRBD1. The J segment lost 1 base and the V segment lost 8 bases, leaving 7 bases of the junction unmatched. This CDR3 spans 14 amino acids. Germline V lookup: CDR1 SGHNT, CDR2 YYREEE (reference sequence). The CDR3 DNA reads TGTGCCAGTCACGACAGGGGTGGGAACACTGAAGCTTTCTTT. Protein: CASHDRGGNTEAFF.

This clone is a singleton in its sample. The chain uses TRBV13 and TRBJ2-1; no clear D. The V end lost 3 bases, the J end lost 4 bases, and 4 bases lay between the germline ends. This CDR3 has 12 residues. The germline V gene encodes CDR1 PRHDT and CDR2 FYEKMQ (reference sequence). The CDR3 here is CASSLRYNEQFF. The CDR3 DNA reads TGTGCCAGCAGCTTGAGGTACAATGAGCAGTTCTTC.

This chain links TRBV7-9 with TRBJ1-3; weak D call: TRBD1 (6 bases). Germline-derived CDR1 and CDR2 are SEHNR and FQNEAQ (reference sequence). Trimming removed 5 bases from V and 2 bases from J, with 16 bases in between. There are 16 residues in the CDR3. The CDR3 region is CASSARKGVTGNTIYF. The CDR3 coding sequence is TGTGCCAGCAGCGCCCGGAAGGGGGTAACTGGAAACACCATATATTTT.

The chain combines TRBV19 with TRBJ1-5; 7 positions match TRBD1. Germline CDR1 LNHDA, CDR2 SQIVND (reference sequence). J lost 7 bases, V lost 6 bases, and 6 bases had no gene match. The CDR3 runs 13 residues. The CDR3 loop reads CASRDRQGQPQHF. CDR3 bases: TGTGCCAGTAGGGACAGACAGGGACAGCCCCAGCATTTT.

The rearrangement uses TRBV10-3 and TRBJ1-1; weak D call: TRBD1 (6 bases). V lost 6 bases and J 0 bases, leaving 11 bases between the germline ends. The CDR3 spans 14 residues. Per germline, CDR1 ENHRY and CDR2 SYGVKD. CDR3 protein: CAISLTGMNTEAFF. The CDR3, as DNA: TGTGCCATCAGCCTGACAGGAATGAACACTGAAGCTTTCTTT.

The V and J genes are TRBV4-1 and TRBJ2-7; maybe TRBD1 (5 bases). This CDR3 contains 13 residues. Germline V gene sequence: CDR1 MGHRA, CDR2 YSYEKL. Trimming took 6 bases from V and 2 from J, leaving 11 bases between them. This chain's CDR3 is CASRGGRAYEQYF. The CDR3, as DNA: TGCGCCAGCAGAGGTGGCAGGGCCTACGAGCAGTACTTC.

The gene calls are TRBV5-1 and TRBJ1-1; D is undetermined. This CDR3 spans 14 amino acids. With 6 bases removed from V and 7 bases from J, the gap between germline ends came to 19 bases. Germline-derived CDR1 and CDR2 are SGHRS and YFSETQ. The CDR3: CASNMEGGRDEAFF. Written as DNA, the CDR3 is TGCGCCAGCAACATGGAGGGAGGGCGGGATGAAGCTTTCTTT.

This sequence joins TRBV25-1 and TRBJ2-5; D perhaps matches TRBD2 (5 bases). The CDR3 is 15 residues long. CDR1 is MGHDK and CDR2 is SYGVNS in the germline V gene. Trimming cost V 1 base and J 2 bases, with 11 bases left between them. This chain's CDR3 is CASSEFPDSQETQYF. CDR3 bases: TGTGCCAGCAGTGAATTCCCGGACTCGCAAGAGACCCAGTACTTC.

V and J are TRBV7-9 and TRBJ2-7; TRBD1 aligns across 9 bases. The J segment lost 2 bases and the V segment lost 5 bases, leaving 4 bases of the junction unmatched. The CDR3 contains 14 residues. Germline loops: CDR1 SEHNR, CDR2 FQNEAQ (reference sequence). Written as DNA, the CDR3 is TGTGCCAGCAGCGGGACAGGGCATCCCTACGAGCAGTACTTC. Amino acids: CASSGTGHPYEQYF. The full variable domain, rest sourced from reference TRBV7-9 and TRBJ2-7, is DTGVSQNPRHKITKRGQNVTFRCDPISEHNRLYWYRQTLGQGPEFLTYFQNEAQLEKSRLLSDRFSAERPKGSFSTLEIQRTEQGDSAMYLCASSGTGHPYEQYFGPGTRLTVT.

The chain couples TRBV15 to TRBJ2-5, with 7 bases matching TRBD1. The CDR3 contains 20 residues. The V and J ends lost 1 base and 5 bases, in that order; junction bases with no gene match: 22. Germline V gene lookup returns CDR1 LNHNV and CDR2 YYDKDF (reference sequence). The CDR3 DNA follows: TGTGCCACCAGCAGAGGAGGTGCTTGGGACAGCAGTTTAGGGTGGGAGACCCAGTACTTC. Residues: CATSRGGAWDSSLGWETQYF.

V is TRBV28 and J is TRBJ2-1, with a possible D match to TRBD2 (6 bases). Trimming took off 5 bases at V and 7 bases at J, with 15 bases between the two ends. CDR1 is MDHEN, CDR2 SYDVKM, per germline. The CDR3 runs 14 residues. The chain's CDR3 is CASSPVGRENEQFF. CDR3 nucleotide sequence: TGTGCCAGCAGTCCCGTGGGGCGGGAAAATGAGCAGTTCTTC.

The V and J genes are TRBV9 and TRBJ2-7, with D perhaps matching TRBD2 (6 bases). The germline CDR1 and CDR2 sequences are SGDLS and YYNGEE. Trimming cost V 0 bases and J 6 bases, with 13 bases left between them. The CDR3 totals 14 residues. CDR3 in amino acids: CASSVGSGPFEQYF. CDR3 nucleotide sequence: TGTGCCAGCAGCGTAGGTAGCGGCCCCTTCGAGCAGTACTTC.

The chain combines TRBV27 with TRBJ2-5; tentative D call: TRBD2 (6 bases). Germline CDR1 and CDR2: MNHEY and SMNVEV (reference sequence). The CDR3 sequence is 14 residues long. V shed 4 bases and J shed 4 bases, with 13 bases lying between them. CDR3 in amino acids: CASSWDSEAETQYF. In DNA form, the CDR3 reads TGTGCCAGCAGTTGGGACTCGGAGGCAGAGACCCAGTACTTC.

The V call is TRBV7-9, the J call TRBJ2-2, with no clear D. With 4 bases removed from V and 3 bases from J, the gap between germline ends came to 12 bases. CDR3 size: 15 residues. Germline loops: CDR1 SEHNR, CDR2 FQNEAQ (reference sequence). CDR3 in amino acids: CASSSRIGYTGELFF. As DNA, the CDR3 is TGTGCCAGCAGCTCCAGGATTGGGTACACCGGGGAGCTGTTTTTT.

CDR3 protein: CATDGGGNYGYTF. The CDR3 region has the DNA TGTGCCACGGACGGGGGGGGGAACTATGGCTACACCTTC. The chain couples TRBV10-3 to TRBJ1-2, with D perhaps TRBD1 (5 bases). Trimming removed 10 bases from V and 2 bases from J, with 14 bases in between. The germline CDR1 and CDR2 sequences are ENHRY and SYGVKD. The CDR3 sequence is 13 residues long.

In nucleotides, the CDR3 is TGTGCCACCAGCGTCCGAGCTTCTAGCTCCTACAATGAGCAGTTCTTC. Translation: CATSVRASSSYNEQFF. This sequence joins TRBV15 and TRBJ2-1, with no clear D. V lost 5 bases to trimming and J lost 0 bases, with 14 bases between them. This CDR3 has 16 residues. Germline-derived CDR1 and CDR2 are LNHNV and YYDKDF (reference sequence).

V and J are TRBV28 and TRBJ2-1; tentatively, D is TRBD1 (5 bases). V lost 1 base to trimming and J lost 10 bases, with 11 bases between them. Germline CDR1 and CDR2: MDHEN and SYDVKM. This CDR3 contains 13 residues. The DNA of the CDR3 is TGTGCCAGCAGTTTATCCAGGGCCAGCGAGCAGTTCTTC. This sequence encodes CASSLSRASEQFF. Full variable domain (remainder filled in from reference TRBV28 and TRBJ2-1): DVKVTQSSRYLVKRTGEKVFLECVQDMDHENMFWYRQDPGLGLRLIYFSYDVKMKEKGDIPEGYSVSREKKERFSLILESASTNQTSMYLCASSLSRASEQFFGPGTRLTVL.

This rearrangement joins TRBV7-8 to TRBJ2-5; TRBD2 matches at 9 bases. The trim removed 2 bases at V and 0 bases at J, leaving 7 bases unmatched. The CDR3 contains 17 residues. CDR1 is SGHVS and CDR2 is FQNEAQ in the germline V gene. CDR3 residues: CASSLMRRGGYQETQYF. CDR3 bases: TGTGCCAGCAGCTTAATGCGGCGGGGGGGGTACCAAGAGACCCAGTACTTC.

The chain is built from TRBV5-4 and TRBJ2-3; 10 bases are shared with TRBD2. This CDR3 has 16 residues. V lost 2 bases and J lost 2; bases outside the gene matches: 5. Per the germline V gene, CDR1 is SGHNT and CDR2 is YYREEE (reference sequence). The CDR3 nucleotides are TGTGCCAGCAGCTTATCTAGCGGGGGAGACACAGATACGCAGTATTTT. As protein: CASSLSSGGDTDTQYF.